What follows describes a single T cell receptor beta chain. Its antigen is unidentified. No DNA is shown, since the ends of the CDR3 on it are uncertain; the CDR3 is the one TCRdb lists. Data came from immunoSEQ multiplex PCR; TCRdb stores just in-frame clones and leaves some out. The table has about 110,000 clones, approximately 90% seen once. These data come from a study of T cell responses to AZD1222 COVID-19 vaccine. Study findings and constraints: Reports say nearly half of spike-specific TCRs go after unmutated variant regions.

The V gene's germline CDR1 is MDHEN and CDR2 SYDVKM. The CDR3 adds up to 11 amino acids, both ends counted. V and J are TRBV28 and TRBJ1-6. The sequences come from peripheral blood, collected on day 0 of AZD1222 vaccination. The sequence was collected from an adult in good health. CDR3: CASSTSSPLHF.